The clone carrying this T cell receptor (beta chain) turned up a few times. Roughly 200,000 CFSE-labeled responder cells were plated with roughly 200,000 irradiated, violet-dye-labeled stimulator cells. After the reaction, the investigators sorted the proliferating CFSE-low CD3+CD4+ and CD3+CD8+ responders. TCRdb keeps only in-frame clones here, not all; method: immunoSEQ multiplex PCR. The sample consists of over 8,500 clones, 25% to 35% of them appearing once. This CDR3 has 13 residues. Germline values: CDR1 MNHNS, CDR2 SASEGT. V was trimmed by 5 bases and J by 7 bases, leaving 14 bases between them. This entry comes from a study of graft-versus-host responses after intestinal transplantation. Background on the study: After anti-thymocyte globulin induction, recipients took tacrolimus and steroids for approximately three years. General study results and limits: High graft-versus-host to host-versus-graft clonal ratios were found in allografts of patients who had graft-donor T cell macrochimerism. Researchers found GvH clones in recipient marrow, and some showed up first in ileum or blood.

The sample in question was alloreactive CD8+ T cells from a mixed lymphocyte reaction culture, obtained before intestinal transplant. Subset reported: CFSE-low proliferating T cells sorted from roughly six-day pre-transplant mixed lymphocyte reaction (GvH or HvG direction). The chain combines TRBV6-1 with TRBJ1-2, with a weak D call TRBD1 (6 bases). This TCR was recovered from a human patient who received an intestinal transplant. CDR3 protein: CASSRGGGSGYTF. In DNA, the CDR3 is TGTGCCAGCAGTCGAGGGGGTGGAAGTGGCTACACCTTC.